The sequence of this T cell receptor (beta chain) was determined in a study of blood T cell repertoires in COVID-19. Across the whole study: Collection of acute and convalescent COVID-19 samples took place in the United States, Italy and Spain. Sample material is recorded as cDNA or gDNA derived from T cells, B-cell-depleted T cells, or PBMCs.

Study processing details: Amplifying reference gene primers gave estimates of nucleated cell counts. TCRdb's copy holds only in-frame clones and misses some; the assay was immunoSEQ multiplex PCR. For V, J and clone size, that table is used; D and trimming come from the DNA. Of some 67,000 clones in the sample, roughly 90% were seen once. The germline V gene has CDR1 KGHSH and CDR2 LQKENI. With 6 bases clipped from V and 5 bases from J, the junction kept 5 bases outside the gene matches. This CDR3 has 14 amino acids. The sequencing input was peripheral blood. This chain connects TRBV18 to TRBJ1-4, with 8 bases lining up with TRBD1. The receptor's source is a woman aged 55-75 years with acute or convalescent COVID-19. DNA for the CDR3: TGTGCCAGCTCCTCAGGACAGGGAAATGAAAAACTGTTTTTT. Amino acids: CASSSGQGNEKLFF.